The 11 T cell receptor beta chains below were found in one sample sequenced in a study of T cell responses to AZD1222 COVID-19 vaccine. The protocol was immunoSEQ multiplex PCR, while the TCRdb copy is restricted to in-frame clones and leaves out a portion. Among about 120,000 clones listed, 80% to 95% were seen once. This specimen consisted of peripheral blood, obtained on day 0 of AZD1222 vaccination. These receptors were taken from an adult in good health.

The J gene is TRBJ2-3, the V gene TRBV30, with D perhaps TRBD2 (5 bases). The CDR3 consists of 14 residues. Between the trimmed V and J ends, which lost 0 bases and 3 bases, there was a span of 10 bases. The V gene's germline CDR1 is GTSNPN and CDR2 SVGIG (reference sequence). CDR3 sequence reads: CAWSVTGITDTQYF. CDR3 in DNA: TGTGCCTGGAGTGTAACGGGGATAACAGATACGCAGTATTTT.

This chain uses TRBV9 with TRBJ2-5, with unresolved D. Germline V gene lookup returns CDR1 SGDLS and CDR2 YYNGEE. Trimming removed 2 bases at V and 5 bases at J, with 10 bases between. This CDR3 has 13 amino acids. DNA for the CDR3: TGTGCCAGCAGCGTGTCAAGCGTGGAGACCCAGTACTTC. Translation: CASSVSSVETQYF.

V is TRBV10-3 and J is TRBJ2-1, with D tentatively TRBD2 (5 bases). Germline CDR1 reads ENHRY; CDR2 reads SYGVKD. This CDR3 has 14 residues. V lost 6 bases and J lost 4, with 13 bases in between. The CDR3 nucleotides are TGTGCCATCAGGGATGATTCGGGGTACAATGAGCAGTTCTTC. Protein: CAIRDDSGYNEQFF.

This clone occurred a few times. V gene TRBV12-3 or TRBV12-4 combines with J gene TRBJ2-7; TRBD2 might be the D (6 bases). This CDR3 region has 13 residues. V was trimmed by 3 bases and J by 4 bases, leaving 10 bases between them. In DNA form, the CDR3 reads TGTGCCAGCAGTTTGGAGGGGTGGTACGAGCAGTACTTC. It yields the protein CASSLEGWYEQYF.

A note on this clone: The junction and the germline gene differ at one end; a read error may be behind it. V gene TRBV5-5 combines with J gene TRBJ2-7; TRBD1 agrees at 9 bases. This CDR3 has 14 amino acids. Germline V gives CDR1 SGHKS, CDR2 YYEKEE (reference sequence). CDR3 sequence reads: CASSANPGQGGFDF. The CDR3 coding sequence is TGTGCCAGCAGCGCAAACCCGGGACAGGGAGGTTTCGACTTC. Full variable domain (remainder filled in from reference TRBV5-5 and TRBJ2-7): DAGVTQSPTHLIKTRGQQVTLRCSPISGHKSVSWYQQVLGQGPQFIFQYYEKEERGRGNFPDRFSARQFPNYSSELNVNALLLGDSALYLCASSANPGQGGFDFGPGTRLTVT.

The chain has TRBV18 and TRBJ2-3; D is ambiguous. This CDR3 region has 13 residues. CDR1 KGHSH and CDR2 LQKENI come from the germline V gene. The germline V and J ends were trimmed by 3 bases and 0 bases, with 4 bases remaining between them. The CDR3 spells CASSPSSTDTQYF. DNA for the CDR3: TGTGCCAGCTCACCGTCTAGCACAGATACGCAGTATTTT. The full variable domain, its missing parts supplied by reference TRBV18 and TRBJ2-3, is NAGVMQNPRHLVRRRGQEARLRCSPMKGHSHVYWYRQLPEEGLKFMVYLQKENIIDESGMPKERFSAEFPKEGPSILRIQQVVRGDSAAYFCASSPSSTDTQYFGPGTRLTVL.

The CDR3 coding sequence is TGTGCTAGTGGCTGGACAGGGGTAGATGAAGCTTTCTTT. Amino acids: CASGWTGVDEAFF. This rearrangement joins TRBV12-5 to TRBJ1-1; TRBD1 aligns across 9 bases. This CDR3 comprises 13 residues. V trimming: 6 bases; J trimming: 7 bases; junction bases outside the gene matches: 6. Germline assignment: CDR1 LGHNT and CDR2 FRNRAP.

The V and J genes are TRBV11-2 and TRBJ2-7; either TRBD1 or TRBD2 may fit D (5 bases each). The CDR3 has 14 amino acids. Germline values: CDR1 SGHAT, CDR2 FQNNGV. Trimming left V 4 bases short and J 4 bases short, with 14 bases between. This CDR3 is CASSWDQALYEQYF. Written as DNA, the CDR3 is TGTGCCAGCAGCTGGGACCAGGCCTTATACGAGCAGTACTTC.

The chain joins TRBV23-1 to TRBJ1-1; D unclear. TRBV23-1 is an ORF, and what it does is uncertain. The V and J ends lost 6 bases and 7 bases respectively, with 21 bases between them. The CDR3 spans 15 residues. CDR3 region: CASSPPARIWIEAFF. The CDR3 nucleotides are TGCGCCAGCAGCCCCCCGGCCCGGATTTGGATTGAAGCTTTCTTT.

The chain is built from TRBV18 and TRBJ2-5; D uncertain. The V and J ends lost 3 bases and 2 bases respectively, with 10 bases between them. The CDR3 length is 14 residues. Germline V gene lookup returns CDR1 KGHSH and CDR2 LQKENI. The CDR3 loop is CASSPWLQQETQYF. The CDR3 DNA follows: TGTGCCAGCTCACCGTGGCTACAGCAAGAGACCCAGTACTTC.

The gene calls are TRBV18 and TRBJ2-1; 11 bases fit TRBD2. The V gene's germline CDR1 is KGHSH and CDR2 LQKENI. CDR3 length: 17 amino acids. J was trimmed by 9 bases and V by 2 bases; bases with no gene match: 12. The CDR3 reads CASSPIGTSGRTGEQFF. The CDR3 DNA is TGTGCCAGCTCACCAATCGGGACTAGCGGACGTACTGGTGAGCAGTTCTTC.